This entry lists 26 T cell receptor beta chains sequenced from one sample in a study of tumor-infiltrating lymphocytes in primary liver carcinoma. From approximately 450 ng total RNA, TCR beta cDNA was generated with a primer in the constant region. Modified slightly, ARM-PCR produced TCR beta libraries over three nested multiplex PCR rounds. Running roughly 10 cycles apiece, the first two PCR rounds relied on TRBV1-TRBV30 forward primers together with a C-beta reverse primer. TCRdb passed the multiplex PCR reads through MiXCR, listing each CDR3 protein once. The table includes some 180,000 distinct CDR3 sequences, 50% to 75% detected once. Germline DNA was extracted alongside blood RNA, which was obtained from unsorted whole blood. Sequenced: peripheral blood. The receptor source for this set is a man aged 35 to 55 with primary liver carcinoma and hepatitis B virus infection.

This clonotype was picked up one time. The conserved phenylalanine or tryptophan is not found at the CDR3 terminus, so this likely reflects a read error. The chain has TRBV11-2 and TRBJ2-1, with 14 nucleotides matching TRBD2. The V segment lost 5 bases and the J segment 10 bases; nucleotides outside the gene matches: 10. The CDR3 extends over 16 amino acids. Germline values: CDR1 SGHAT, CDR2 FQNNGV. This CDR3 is CASSELTSGRAQEQFL. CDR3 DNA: TGTGCCAGCAGCGAACTGACTAGCGGGAGGGCCCAGGAGCAGTTCCTC.

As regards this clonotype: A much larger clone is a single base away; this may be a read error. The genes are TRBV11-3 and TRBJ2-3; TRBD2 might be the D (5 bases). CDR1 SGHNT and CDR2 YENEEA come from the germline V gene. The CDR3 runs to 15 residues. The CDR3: CASSLTGSSIDTQYF. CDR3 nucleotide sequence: TGTGCCAGCAGCTTGACCGGGTCTAGCATAGATACGCAGTATTTT.

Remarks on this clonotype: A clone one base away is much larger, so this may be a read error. The CDR3 bases are TGTGCCAGCAGCCAAGGTCCAGCGGGAGATTCAGATACGCAGTATTTT. Amino acid sequence: CASSQGPAGDSDTQYF. The chain has TRBV4-2 and TRBJ2-3; 8 positions match TRBD2. Germline V gene data show CDR1 as LGHNA and CDR2 as YNFKEQ. After removal of 1 base from V and 4 bases from J, the junction contained 7 bases not matched to a gene. The CDR3 loop spans 16 amino acids.

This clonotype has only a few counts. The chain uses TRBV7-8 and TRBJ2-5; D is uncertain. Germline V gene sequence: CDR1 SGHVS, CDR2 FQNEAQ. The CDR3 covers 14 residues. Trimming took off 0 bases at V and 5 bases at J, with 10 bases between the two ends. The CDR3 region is CASSLAGLLETQYF. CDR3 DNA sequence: TGTGCCAGCAGCTTAGCCGGGCTTTTGGAGACCCAGTACTTC.

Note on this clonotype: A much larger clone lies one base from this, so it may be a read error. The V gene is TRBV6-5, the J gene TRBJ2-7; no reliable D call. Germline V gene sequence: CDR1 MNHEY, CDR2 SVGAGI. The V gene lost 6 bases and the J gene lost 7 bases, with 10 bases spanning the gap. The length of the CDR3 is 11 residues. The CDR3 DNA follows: TGTGCCAGCAGCCGGATCCATGAGCAGTACTTC. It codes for CASSRIHEQYF.

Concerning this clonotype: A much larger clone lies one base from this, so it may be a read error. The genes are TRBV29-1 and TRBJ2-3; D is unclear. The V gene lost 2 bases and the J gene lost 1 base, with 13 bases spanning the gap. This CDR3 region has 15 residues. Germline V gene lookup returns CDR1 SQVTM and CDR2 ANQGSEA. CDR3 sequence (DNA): TGCAGCGTTGAACGTGGCCAGGACGGCACAGATACGCAGTATTTT. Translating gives CSVERGQDGTDTQYF.

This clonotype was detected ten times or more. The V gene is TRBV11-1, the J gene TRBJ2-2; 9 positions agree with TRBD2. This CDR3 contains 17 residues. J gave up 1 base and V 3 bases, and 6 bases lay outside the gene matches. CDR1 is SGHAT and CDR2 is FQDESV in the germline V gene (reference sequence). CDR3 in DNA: TGTGCCAGCAGCTTGTCCGGGACTAGCCTGAACACCGGGGAGCTGTTTTTT. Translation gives CASSLSGTSLNTGELFF.

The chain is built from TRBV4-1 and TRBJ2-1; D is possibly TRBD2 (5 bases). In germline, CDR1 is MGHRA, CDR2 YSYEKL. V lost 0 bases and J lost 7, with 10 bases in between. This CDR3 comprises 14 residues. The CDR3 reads CASSQERGENEQFF. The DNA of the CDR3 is TGCGCCAGCAGCCAAGAACGGGGAGAGAATGAGCAGTTCTTC.

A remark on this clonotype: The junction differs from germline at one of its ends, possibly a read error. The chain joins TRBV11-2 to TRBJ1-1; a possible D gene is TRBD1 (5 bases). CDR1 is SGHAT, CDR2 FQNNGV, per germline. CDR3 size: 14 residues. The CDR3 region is CASSLQGERTETFF. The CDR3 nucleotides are TGTGCCAGCAGCTTACAAGGGGAGAGGACTGAAACTTTCTTT.

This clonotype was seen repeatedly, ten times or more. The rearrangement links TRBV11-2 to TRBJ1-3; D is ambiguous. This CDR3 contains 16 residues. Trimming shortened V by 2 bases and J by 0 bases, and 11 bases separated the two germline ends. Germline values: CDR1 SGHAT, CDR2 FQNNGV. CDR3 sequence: CASSLRTVASGNTIYF. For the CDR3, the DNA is TGTGCCAGCAGCTTAAGGACGGTGGCCTCTGGAAACACCATATATTTT.

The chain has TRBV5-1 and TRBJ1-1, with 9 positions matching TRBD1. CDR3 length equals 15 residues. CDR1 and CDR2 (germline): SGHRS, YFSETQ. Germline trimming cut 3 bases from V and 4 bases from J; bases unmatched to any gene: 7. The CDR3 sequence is CASSSPETGGTEAFF. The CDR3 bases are TGCGCCAGCAGCTCCCCGGAGACAGGGGGCACTGAAGCTTTCTTT.

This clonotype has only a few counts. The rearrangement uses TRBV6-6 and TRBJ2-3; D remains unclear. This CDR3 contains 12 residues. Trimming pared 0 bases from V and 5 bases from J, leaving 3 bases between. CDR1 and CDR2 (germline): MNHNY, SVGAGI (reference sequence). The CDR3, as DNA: TGTGCCAGCAGTTACTCCGAAGATACGCAGTATTTT. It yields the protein CASSYSEDTQYF.

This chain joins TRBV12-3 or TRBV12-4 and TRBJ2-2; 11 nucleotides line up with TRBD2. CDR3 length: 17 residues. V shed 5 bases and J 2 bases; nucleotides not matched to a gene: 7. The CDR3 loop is CASSPISGRANTGELFF. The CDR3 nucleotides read TGTGCCAGCAGTCCTATTAGCGGGAGGGCCAACACCGGGGAGCTGTTTTTT.

CDR3 sequence: CASSMAGTSGSYEQYF. As DNA, the CDR3 is TGTGCCAGCAGTATGGCCGGGACTAGCGGATCCTACGAGCAGTACTTC. This chain joins TRBV6-5 and TRBJ2-7; 11 bases map to TRBD2. This CDR3 spans 16 amino acids. The V gene's germline CDR1 is MNHEY and CDR2 SVGAGI. V was pared by 5 bases and J by 1 base, with 7 bases of the junction left unmatched.

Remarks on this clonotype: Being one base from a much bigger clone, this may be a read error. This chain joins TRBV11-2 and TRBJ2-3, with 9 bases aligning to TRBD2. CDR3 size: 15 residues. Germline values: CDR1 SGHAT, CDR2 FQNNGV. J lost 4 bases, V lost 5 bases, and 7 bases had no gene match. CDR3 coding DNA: TGTGCCAGCAGCAATCATAGCGGGAGCTCAGATACGCAGTATTTT. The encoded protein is CASSNHSGSSDTQYF.

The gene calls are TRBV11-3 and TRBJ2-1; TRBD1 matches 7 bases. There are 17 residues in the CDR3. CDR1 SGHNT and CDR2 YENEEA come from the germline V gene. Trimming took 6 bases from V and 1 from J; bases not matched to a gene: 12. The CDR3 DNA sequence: TGTGCCAGCAGGCCAAGGCGATTACAGGGGTCCTACAATGAGCAGTTCTTC. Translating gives CASRPRRLQGSYNEQFF.

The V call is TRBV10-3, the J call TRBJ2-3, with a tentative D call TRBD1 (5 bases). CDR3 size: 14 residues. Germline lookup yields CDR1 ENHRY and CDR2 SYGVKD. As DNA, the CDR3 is TGTTCCACCGTGGACACCACGTGGCCAGATACGCAGTATTTT. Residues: CSTVDTTWPDTQYF.

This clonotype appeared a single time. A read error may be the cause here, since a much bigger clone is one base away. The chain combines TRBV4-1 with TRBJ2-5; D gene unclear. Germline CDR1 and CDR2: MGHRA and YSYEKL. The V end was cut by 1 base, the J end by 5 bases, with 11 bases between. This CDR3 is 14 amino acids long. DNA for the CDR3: TGCGCCAGCAGCCAAGGGATAGGGCCGGAGACCCAGTACTTC. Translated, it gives CASSQGIGPETQYF.

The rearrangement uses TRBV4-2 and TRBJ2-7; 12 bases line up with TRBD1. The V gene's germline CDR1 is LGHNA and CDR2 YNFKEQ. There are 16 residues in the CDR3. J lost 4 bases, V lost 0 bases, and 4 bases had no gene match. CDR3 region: CASSQDRGQGAYEQYF. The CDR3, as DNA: TGTGCCAGCAGCCAAGATCGGGGACAGGGGGCTTACGAGCAGTACTTC.

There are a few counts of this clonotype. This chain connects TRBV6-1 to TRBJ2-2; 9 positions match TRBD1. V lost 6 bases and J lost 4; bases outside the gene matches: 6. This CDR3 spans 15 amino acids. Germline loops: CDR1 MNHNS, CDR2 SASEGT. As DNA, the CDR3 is TGTGCCAGCAGAACAGGGGGCGTCATCACCGGGGAGCTGTTTTTT. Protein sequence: CASRTGGVITGELFF.

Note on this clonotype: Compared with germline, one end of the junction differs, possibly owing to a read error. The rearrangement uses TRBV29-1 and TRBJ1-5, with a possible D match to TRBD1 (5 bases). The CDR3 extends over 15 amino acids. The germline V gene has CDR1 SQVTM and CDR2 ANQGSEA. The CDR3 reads CGVVTGGGNNQPQHF. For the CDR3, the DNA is TGCGGCGTTGTGACCGGGGGTGGTAACAATCAGCCCCAGCATTTT.

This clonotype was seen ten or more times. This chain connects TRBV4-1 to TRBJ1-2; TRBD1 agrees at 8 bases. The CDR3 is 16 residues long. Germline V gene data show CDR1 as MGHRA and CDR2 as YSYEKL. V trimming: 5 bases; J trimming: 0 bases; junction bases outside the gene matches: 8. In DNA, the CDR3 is TGCGCCAGCAGCTTCGAGAGGACAGGGACTAACTATGGCTACACCTTC. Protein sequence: CASSFERTGTNYGYTF.

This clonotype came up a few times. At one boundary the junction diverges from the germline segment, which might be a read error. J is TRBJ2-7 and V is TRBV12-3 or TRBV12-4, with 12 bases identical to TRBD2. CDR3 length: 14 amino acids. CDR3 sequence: CASTSSGRVYGQYF. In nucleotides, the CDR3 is TGTGCCAGCACCTCTAGCGGGAGGGTTTACGGGCAGTACTTC.

The CDR3 spells CASSRRPDLSNYGYTF. The CDR3 bases are TGTGCCAGCAGCAGAAGGCCGGATTTGTCTAACTATGGCTACACCTTC. This chain joins TRBV7-8 and TRBJ1-2, with D unresolved. Germline loops: CDR1 SGHVS, CDR2 FQNEAQ. V shed 5 bases and J shed 0 bases, with 16 bases lying between them. The CDR3 is made up of 16 amino acids.

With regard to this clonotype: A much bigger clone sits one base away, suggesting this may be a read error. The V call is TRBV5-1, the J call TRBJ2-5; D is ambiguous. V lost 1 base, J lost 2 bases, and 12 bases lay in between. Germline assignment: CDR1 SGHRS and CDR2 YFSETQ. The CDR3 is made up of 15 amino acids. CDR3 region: CASSLLGWSQETQYF. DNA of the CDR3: TGCGCCAGCAGCTTGTTAGGCTGGAGTCAAGAGACCCAGTACTTC.

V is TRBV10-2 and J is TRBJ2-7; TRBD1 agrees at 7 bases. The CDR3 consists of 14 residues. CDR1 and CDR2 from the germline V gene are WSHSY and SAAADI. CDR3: CASADTGASYEQYF. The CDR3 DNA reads TGCGCTTCCGCCGATACAGGGGCTTCCTACGAGCAGTACTTC.